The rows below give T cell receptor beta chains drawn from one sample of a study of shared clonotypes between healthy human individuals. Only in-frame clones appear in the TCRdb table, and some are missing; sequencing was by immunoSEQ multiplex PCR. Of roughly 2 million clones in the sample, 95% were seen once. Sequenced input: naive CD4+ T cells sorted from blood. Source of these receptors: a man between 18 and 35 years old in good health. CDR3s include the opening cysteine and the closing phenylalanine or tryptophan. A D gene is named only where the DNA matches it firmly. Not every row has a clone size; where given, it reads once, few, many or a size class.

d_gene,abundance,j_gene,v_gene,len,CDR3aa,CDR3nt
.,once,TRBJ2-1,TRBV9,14,CASSVEPGVNEQFF,TGTGCCAGCAGCGTAGAACCGGGAGTCAATGAGCAGTTCTTC
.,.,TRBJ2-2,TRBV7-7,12,CASSNKAGELFF,TGTGCTAGCAGCAATAAGGCGGGGGAGCTGTTTTTT
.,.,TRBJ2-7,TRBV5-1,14,CASSLGQGGYEQYF,TGCGCCAGCAGCTTGGGGCAGGGCGGGTACGAGCAGTACTTC
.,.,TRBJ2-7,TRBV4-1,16,CASSQADRTSSYEQYF,TGCGCCAGCAGCCAAGCAGATAGGACGAGCTCCTACGAGCAGTACTTC
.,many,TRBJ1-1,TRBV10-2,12,CASSEVMAKAFF,TGCGCCAGCAGTGAGGTAATGGCCAAAGCTTTCTTT
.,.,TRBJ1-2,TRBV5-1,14,CASSPRGRGEGYTF,TGCGCCAGCAGCCCCAGGGGTCGGGGTGAGGGCTACACCTTC
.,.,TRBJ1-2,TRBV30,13,CAWSLGGNYGYTF,TGTGCCTGGAGTTTGGGAGGGAACTATGGCTACACCTTC
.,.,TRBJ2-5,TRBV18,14,CASSPQQVQETQYF,TGTGCCAGCTCACCTCAGCAGGTGCAAGAGACCCAGTACTTC
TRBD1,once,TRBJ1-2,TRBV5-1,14,CASSSGQQNYGYTF,TGCGCCAGCAGTTCGGGACAGCAAAACTATGGCTACACCTTC
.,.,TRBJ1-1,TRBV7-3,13,CASSLKQNTEAFF,TGTGCCAGCAGCTTAAAACAGAACACTGAAGCTTTCTTT
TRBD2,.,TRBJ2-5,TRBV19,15,CASSLGLSSGETQYF,TGTGCCAGTAGTTTGGGACTAAGTTCAGGGGAGACCCAGTACTTC
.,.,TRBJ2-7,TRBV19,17,CASSPSVSSRFRYEQYF,TGTGCCAGTAGTCCCTCCGTGTCATCACGGTTCAGGTACGAGCAGTACTTC
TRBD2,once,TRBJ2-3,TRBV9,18,CASSVDAGLAGALDTQYF,TGTGCCAGCAGCGTAGATGCCGGACTAGCGGGAGCTTTGGATACGCAGTATTTT
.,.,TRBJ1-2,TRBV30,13,CAWSASANYGYTF,TGTGCCTGGAGTGCCAGCGCTAACTATGGCTACACCTTC
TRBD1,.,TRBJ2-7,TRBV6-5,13,CASSRDRLYEQYF,TGTGCCAGCAGCCGGGACAGGCTCTACGAGCAGTACTTC
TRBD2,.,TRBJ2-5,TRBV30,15,CAWSLSGGARETQYF,TGTGCCTGGAGTTTGTCCGGGGGGGCCAGGGAGACCCAGTACTTC
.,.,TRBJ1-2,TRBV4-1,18,CASSQDLPAPDRIYGYTF,TGCGCCAGCAGCCAAGATCTTCCTGCACCAGACAGGATTTATGGCTACACCTTC
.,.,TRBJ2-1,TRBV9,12,CASSPRYNEQFF,TGTGCCAGCAGCCCGAGGTACAATGAGCAGTTCTTC
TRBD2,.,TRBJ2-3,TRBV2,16,CASSDASGRAGDTQYF,TGTGCCAGCAGTGATGCTAGCGGGAGGGCCGGGGATACGCAGTATTTT
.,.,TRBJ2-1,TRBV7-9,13,CASSSTSYNEQFF,TGTGCCAGCAGTTCTACTAGCTACAATGAGCAGTTCTTC
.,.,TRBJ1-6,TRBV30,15,CAWDRFFSTVDELHF,TGTGCCTGGGACAGGTTTTTTTCAACCGTCGATGAACTCCACTTT
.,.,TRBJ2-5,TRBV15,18,CATKGEVALGEYQETQYF,TGTGCCACCAAAGGGGAAGTAGCCCTGGGGGAGTACCAAGAGACCCAGTACTTC
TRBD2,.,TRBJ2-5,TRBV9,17,CASSVDPSGGLLETQYF,TGTGCCAGCAGCGTAGACCCCAGCGGGGGGTTACTGGAGACCCAGTACTTC
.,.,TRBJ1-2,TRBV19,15,CASSIGGTAIYGYTF,TGTGCCAGTAGTATAGGGGGTACTGCTATCTATGGCTACACCTTC
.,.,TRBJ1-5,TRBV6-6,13,CASRGSVNQPQHF,TGTGCCAGCAGGGGCTCCGTGAATCAGCCCCAGCATTTT
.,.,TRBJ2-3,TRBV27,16,CASSLRSLATKDTQYF,TGTGCCAGCAGTTTACGCTCGCTAGCGACGAAAGATACGCAGTATTTT
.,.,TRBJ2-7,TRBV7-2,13,CASSSRASYEQYF,TGTGCCAGCAGCTCCCGGGCTTCCTACGAGCAGTACTTC
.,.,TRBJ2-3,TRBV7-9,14,CASSLKPQIDTQYF,TGTGCCAGCAGCCTAAAGCCCCAGATCGATACGCAGTATTTT
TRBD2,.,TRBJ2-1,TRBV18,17,CASSRNIAGFAGNEQFF,TGTGCCAGCTCACGGAATATAGCGGGATTCGCGGGGAATGAGCAGTTCTTC
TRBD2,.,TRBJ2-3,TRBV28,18,CASGLNLGASGVQDTQYF,TGTGCCAGCGGCCTCAACCTAGGGGCTAGCGGGGTCCAAGATACGCAGTATTTT
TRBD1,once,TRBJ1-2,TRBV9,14,CASSAGQSYYGYTF,TGTGCCAGCAGCGCGGGACAGAGCTACTATGGCTACACCTTC
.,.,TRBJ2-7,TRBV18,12,CASSPSSGEQYF,TGTGCCAGCTCCCCCTCTTCGGGGGAGCAGTACTTC
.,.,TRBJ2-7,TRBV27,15,CASSWGGGRTYEQYF,TGTGCCAGCAGCTGGGGAGGGGGCCGAACCTACGAGCAGTACTTC
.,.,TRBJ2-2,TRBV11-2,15,CASSLDPFATGELFF,TGTGCCAGCAGCTTAGATCCTTTCGCAACCGGGGAGCTGTTTTTT
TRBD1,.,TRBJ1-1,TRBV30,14,CAWSRDRGFTEAFF,TGTGCCTGGAGTCGGGACAGGGGGTTTACTGAAGCTTTCTTT
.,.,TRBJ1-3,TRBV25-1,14,CASSATLQGNTIYF,TGTGCCAGCAGTGCCACCTTGCAGGGAAACACCATATATTTT
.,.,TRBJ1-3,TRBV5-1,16,CASSLASGGIGNTIYF,TGCGCCAGCAGCTTGGCCTCGGGGGGCATAGGAAACACCATATATTTT
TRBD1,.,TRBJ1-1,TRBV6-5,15,CASSAAGTGGTEAFF,TGTGCCAGCAGTGCTGCCGGGACAGGGGGAACTGAAGCTTTCTTT
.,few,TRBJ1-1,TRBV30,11,CAWSMNTEAFF,TGTGCCTGGAGTATGAACACTGAAGCTTTCTTT
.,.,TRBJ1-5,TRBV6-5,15,CASSYSISSNQPQHF,TGTGCCAGCAGTTACTCGATCAGTAGCAATCAGCCCCAGCATTTT
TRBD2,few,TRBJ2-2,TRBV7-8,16,CASSSGAARNTGELFF,TGTGCCAGCAGCAGCGGGGCGGCCAGGAACACCGGGGAGCTGTTTTTT
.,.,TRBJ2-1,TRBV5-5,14,CASSLANWVNEQFF,TGTGCCAGCAGCTTGGCCAATTGGGTGAATGAGCAGTTCTTC
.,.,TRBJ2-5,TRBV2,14,CASSERQGPETQYF,TGTGCCAGCAGTGAGAGGCAGGGCCCAGAGACCCAGTACTTC
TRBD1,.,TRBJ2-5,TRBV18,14,CASSRGTVQETQYF,TGTGCCAGCTCACGGGGGACAGTCCAAGAGACCCAGTACTTC
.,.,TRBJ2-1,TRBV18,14,CASSLTWGADEQFF,TGTGCCAGCTCACTTACTTGGGGGGCGGATGAGCAGTTCTTC
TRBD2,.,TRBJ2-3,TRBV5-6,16,CASRGALAGAWDTQYF,TGTGCCAGCAGAGGGGCCCTAGCGGGGGCGTGGGATACGCAGTATTTT
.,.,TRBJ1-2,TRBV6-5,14,CASSYQAGHYGYTF,TGTGCCAGCAGTTATCAGGCAGGACACTATGGCTACACCTTC
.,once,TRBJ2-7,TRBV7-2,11,CASSLREEQYF,TGTGCCAGCAGCTTACGCGAGGAGCAGTACTTC
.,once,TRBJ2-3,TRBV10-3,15,CAISEPSDGTDTQYF,TGTGCCATCAGTGAGCCCTCGGACGGCACAGATACGCAGTATTTT